This T cell receptor beta chain was found in a study of OX40 agonist ivuxolimab in advanced cancers. Germline V gene sequence: CDR1 SGHTA, CDR2 FQGTGA. Trimming shortened V by 3 bases and J by 6 bases, and 15 bases separated the two germline ends. The CDR3 has 15 amino acids. Assay used: immunoSEQ multiplex PCR; TCRdb lists only in-frame clones, some missing. The sample records approximately 70,000 clones, 75% to 90% being singletons. Sequenced here: CD4+ or CD8+ T cells sorted from blood, sampled in a trial of the OX40 agonist ivuxolimab. The receptor was derived from an adult with an advanced solid tumor such as melanoma, head and neck, liver or kidney cancer. This sequence joins TRBV7-3 and TRBJ2-1; a possible D gene is TRBD2 (6 bases). In DNA form, the CDR3 reads TGTGCCAGCAGCTTTACCGGGACTCGGGGCAATGAGCAGTTCTTC. Translated, it gives CASSFTGTRGNEQFF.